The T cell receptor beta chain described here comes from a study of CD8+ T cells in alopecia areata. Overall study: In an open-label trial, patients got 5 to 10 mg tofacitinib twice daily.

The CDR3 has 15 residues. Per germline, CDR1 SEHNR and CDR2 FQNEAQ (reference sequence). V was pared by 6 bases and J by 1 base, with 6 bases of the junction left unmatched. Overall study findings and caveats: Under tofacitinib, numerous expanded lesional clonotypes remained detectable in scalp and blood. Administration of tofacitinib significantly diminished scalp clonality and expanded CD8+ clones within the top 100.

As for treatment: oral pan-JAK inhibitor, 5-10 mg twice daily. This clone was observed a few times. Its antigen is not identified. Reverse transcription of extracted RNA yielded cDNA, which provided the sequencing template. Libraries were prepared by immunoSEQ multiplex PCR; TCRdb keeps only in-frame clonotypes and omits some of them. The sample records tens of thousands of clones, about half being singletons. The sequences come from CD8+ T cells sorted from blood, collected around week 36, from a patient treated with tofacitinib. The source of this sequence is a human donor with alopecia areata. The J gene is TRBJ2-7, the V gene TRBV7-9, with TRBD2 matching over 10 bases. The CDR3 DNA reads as TGTGCCAGCAGGTCGTCTAGCGGGAGTTCCTACGAGCAGTACTTC. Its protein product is CASRSSSGSSYEQYF.